These 17 T cell receptor beta chains were sequenced from one sample in a study of response to subunit inactivated influenza vaccine. A single record per CDR3 protein comes from TCRdb applying MiXCR to the RT-PCR reads. The table lists 500,000 or so distinct CDR3 sequences, 16% of them singletons. The input for sequencing was CD4+ T cells sorted from PBMCs, taken roughly 24 months after vaccination. The receptor source for this set is a man aged 50 to 69 who received an inactivated influenza vaccine.

This clonotype has only a few counts. The rearrangement joins TRBV5-1 to TRBJ1-6; 8 positions agree with TRBD1. The CDR3 extends over 15 amino acids. Germline CDR1 and CDR2: SGHRS and YFSETQ. The J segment lost 7 bases and the V segment lost 2 bases, leaving 5 bases of the junction unmatched. CDR3 sequence reads: CASSFAQGENSPLHF. The CDR3 DNA reads as TGCGCCAGCAGCTTCGCACAGGGGGAAAATTCACCCCTCCACTTT.

The J gene is TRBJ1-2, the V gene TRBV12-3 or TRBV12-4; maybe TRBD1 (6 bases). V lost 6 bases, J lost 8 bases, and 13 bases lay in between. The CDR3 has 12 residues. The CDR3 DNA is TGTGCCAGCAGCTGGGGGCAGGGGGGCTACACCTTC. This encodes CASSWGQGGYTF.

The rearrangement links TRBV20-1 to TRBJ1-3; 7 nucleotides align to TRBD1. The germline V gene has CDR1 DFQATT and CDR2 SNEGSKA (reference sequence). V lost 5 bases to trimming and J lost 4 bases; unmatched junction nucleotides: 2. The length of the CDR3 is 12 residues. CDR3: CSALDRGNTIYF. The CDR3 DNA sequence: TGCAGTGCTCTGGACAGGGGAAACACCATATATTTT.

CDR3 bases: TGCAGTGCTTCGGACAGGGGCCACGAGCAGTACTTC. Protein product: CSASDRGHEQYF. V usage is TRBV20-1 and J usage is TRBJ2-7, with TRBD1 matching over 9 bases. Germline assignment: CDR1 DFQATT and CDR2 SNEGSKA (reference sequence). The J segment lost 5 bases and the V segment lost 5 bases, leaving 4 bases of the junction unmatched. The CDR3 is 12 amino acids.

In DNA, the CDR3 is TGTGCCAGCAGCTTAACTAGCGCTTACCAAGAGACCCAGTACTTC. Protein sequence: CASSLTSAYQETQYF. The gene calls are TRBV7-6 and TRBJ2-5; 7 bases line up with TRBD2. With 2 bases clipped from V and 0 bases from J, the junction kept 3 bases outside the gene matches. The CDR3 is made up of 15 amino acids. Germline values: CDR1 SGHVS, CDR2 FNYEAQ.

This clonotype was seen many times. J is TRBJ2-2 and V is TRBV7-9; D call uncertain. The ends were cut back, 2 bases at V and 5 bases at J, with 18 bases in the middle. This CDR3 has 17 residues. Germline V CDR1 and CDR2: SEHNR, FQNEAQ (reference sequence). CDR3 in amino acids: CASSLIGILTTTGELFF. The DNA for the CDR3 is TGTGCCAGCAGCTTAATTGGAATCTTAACTACAACCGGGGAGCTGTTTTTT.

The rearrangement links TRBV19 to TRBJ2-1, with 10 bases matching TRBD2. Unmatched junction bases numbered 14, after V lost 3 bases and J lost 3 bases. The CDR3 length is 19 residues. CDR1 LNHDA and CDR2 SQIVND come from the germline V gene (reference sequence). The CDR3 region has the DNA TGTGCCAGTAGTATTTTTAGGGGAACTAGCGGGACCGTCTACAATGAGCAGTTCTTC. Translated: CASSIFRGTSGTVYNEQFF. The full variable domain, completed using reference TRBV19 and TRBJ2-1, is DGGITQSPKYLFRKEGQNVTLSCEQNLNHDAMYWYRQDPGQGLRLIYYSQIVNDFQKGDIAEGYSVSREKKESFPLTVTSAQKNPTAFYLCASSIFRGTSGTVYNEQFFGPGTRLTVL.

The rearrangement links TRBV12-3 or TRBV12-4 to TRBJ2-7, with no clear D. Trimming shortened V by 5 bases and J by 5 bases, and 10 bases separated the two germline ends. The CDR3 covers 12 residues. CDR3 nucleotides: TGTGCCAGCAGTCCTAGAGATAACGAGCAGTACTTC. Translating gives CASSPRDNEQYF.

This chain uses TRBV2 with TRBJ2-5; a possible D gene is TRBD1 (6 bases). The CDR3 spans 14 residues. The V gene's germline CDR1 is SNHLY and CDR2 FYNNEI. The V end lost 7 bases, the J end lost 3 bases, and 15 bases lay between the germline ends. The CDR3, as DNA: TGTGCCAGCAAGGGCAGGGGTATAAAAGAGACCCAGTACTTC. Its translation: CASKGRGIKETQYF.

This clonotype has at least ten counts. The V gene is TRBV12-3 or TRBV12-4, the J gene TRBJ2-7, with D uncertain. This CDR3 spans 13 amino acids. The ends were cut back, 1 base at V and 7 bases at J, with 11 bases in the middle. The CDR3 nucleotides are TGTGCCAGCAGTTTAGGGGGTGGTGGGGAGCAGTACTTC. It specifies CASSLGGGGEQYF.

J is TRBJ2-1 and V is TRBV3-1; perhaps TRBD2 as D (6 bases). The CDR3 extends over 14 amino acids. Per germline, CDR1 LGHDT and CDR2 YNNKEL (reference sequence). V was shortened by 1 base and J by 9 bases, with 13 bases between the two germline ends. CDR3 coding DNA: TGTGCCAGCAGCCAAGGTGGGGGAGCGGGTGAGCAGTTCTTC. It translates to CASSQGGGAGEQFF.

This clonotype was counted a few times. The chain couples TRBV20-1 to TRBJ2-7; D possibly uses TRBD1 or TRBD2 (5 bases each). Trimming pared 1 base from V and 1 base from J, leaving 11 bases between. The length of the CDR3 is 14 residues. Germline assignment: CDR1 DFQATT and CDR2 SNEGSKA (reference sequence). The CDR3 reads CSARVWGFSYEQYF. In nucleotides, the CDR3 is TGCAGTGCTAGAGTGTGGGGGTTTTCCTACGAGCAGTACTTC.

This clonotype was seen many times. This chain joins TRBV6-2 or TRBV6-3 and TRBJ2-7, with a tentative D call TRBD2 (6 bases). The CDR3 runs 15 residues. Per germline, CDR1 MNHEY and CDR2 SVGEGT. The V gene lost 1 base and the J gene lost 0 bases, with 10 bases spanning the gap. The CDR3 loop is CASSYLAGSSYEQYF. In DNA, the CDR3 is TGTGCCAGCAGTTACTTGGCGGGGAGCTCCTACGAGCAGTACTTC.

The rearrangement uses TRBV29-1 and TRBJ1-4; D is unclear. Germline values: CDR1 SQVTM, CDR2 ANQGSEA. This CDR3 has 13 residues. Trimming pared 6 bases from V and 0 bases from J, leaving 8 bases between. The CDR3 DNA is TGCAGCGTGGGAGACCCAACTAATGAAAAACTGTTTTTT. Protein sequence: CSVGDPTNEKLFF.

This sequence joins TRBV28 and TRBJ2-2; D unresolved. Germline V gives CDR1 MDHEN, CDR2 SYDVKM. The CDR3 covers 11 residues. Trimming cost V 6 bases and J 5 bases, with 4 bases left between them. The CDR3 DNA sequence: TGTGCCAGCAGCATTACCGGGGAGCTGTTTTTT. Residues: CASSITGELFF. The entire variable domain, with the rest obtained from reference TRBV28 and TRBJ2-2, is as follows: DVKVTQSSRYLVKRTGEKVFLECVQDMDHENMFWYRQDPGLGLRLIYFSYDVKMKEKGDIPEGYSVSREKKERFSLILESASTNQTSMYLCASSITGELFFGEGSRLTVL.

V gene TRBV11-2 combines with J gene TRBJ1-1, with D perhaps matching TRBD1 (5 bases). Per germline, CDR1 SGHAT and CDR2 FQNNGV. Trimming stripped 8 bases from V and 0 bases from J, with 10 bases between. This CDR3 contains 13 residues. The CDR3 nucleotides read TGTGCCAGCGGGGAGGGGATGAACACTGAAGCTTTCTTT. Amino acids: CASGEGMNTEAFF.

The sample holds a few counts of this clonotype. V gene TRBV27 combines with J gene TRBJ2-3; D is perhaps TRBD1 (5 bases). Germline loops: CDR1 MNHEY, CDR2 SMNVEV (reference sequence). There are 13 residues in the CDR3. Between the trimmed V and J ends, which lost 5 bases and 0 bases, there was a span of 6 bases. The CDR3 region has the DNA TGTGCCAGCAGTCGACAGAGCACAGATACGCAGTATTTT. It encodes CASSRQSTDTQYF.